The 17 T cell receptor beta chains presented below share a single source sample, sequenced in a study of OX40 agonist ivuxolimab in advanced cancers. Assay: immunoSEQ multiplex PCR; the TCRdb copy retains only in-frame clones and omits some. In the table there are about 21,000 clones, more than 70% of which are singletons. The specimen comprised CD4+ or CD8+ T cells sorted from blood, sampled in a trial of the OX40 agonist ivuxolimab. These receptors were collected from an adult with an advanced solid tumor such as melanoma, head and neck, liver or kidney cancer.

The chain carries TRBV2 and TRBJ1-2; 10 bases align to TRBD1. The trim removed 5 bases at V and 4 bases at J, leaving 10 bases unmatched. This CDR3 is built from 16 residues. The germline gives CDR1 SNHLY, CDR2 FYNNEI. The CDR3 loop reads CASSPIPTGGAYGYTF. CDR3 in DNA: TGTGCCAGCAGTCCGATCCCGACAGGGGGCGCCTATGGCTACACCTTC. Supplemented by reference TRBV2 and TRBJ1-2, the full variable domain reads EPEVTQTPSHQVTQMGQEVILRCVPISNHLYFYWYRQILGQKVEFLVSFYNNEISEKSEIFDDQFSVERPDGSNFTLKIRSTKLEDSAMYFCASSPIPTGGAYGYTFGSGTRLTVV.

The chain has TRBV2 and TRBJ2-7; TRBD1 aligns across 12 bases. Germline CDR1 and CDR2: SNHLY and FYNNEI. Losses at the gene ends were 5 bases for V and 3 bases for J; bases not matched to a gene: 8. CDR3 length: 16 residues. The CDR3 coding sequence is TGTGCCAGCAGTCAATCCGGGACAGGGGGCTTCTACGAGCAGTACTTC. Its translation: CASSQSGTGGFYEQYF.

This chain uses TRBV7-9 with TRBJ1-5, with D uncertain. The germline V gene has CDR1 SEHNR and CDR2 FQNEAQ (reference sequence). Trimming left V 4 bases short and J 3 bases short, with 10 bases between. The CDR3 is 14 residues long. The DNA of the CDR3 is TGTGCCAGCAGCTCCGACGGATTCAATCAGCCCCAGCATTTT. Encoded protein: CASSSDGFNQPQHF.

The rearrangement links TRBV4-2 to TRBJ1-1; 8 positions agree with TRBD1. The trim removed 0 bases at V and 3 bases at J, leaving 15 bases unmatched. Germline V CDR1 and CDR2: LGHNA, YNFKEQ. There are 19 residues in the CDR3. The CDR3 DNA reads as TGTGCCAGCAGCCAAGATCCTCGTTCAGCGCAGGGGGCGCACACTGAAGCTTTCTTT. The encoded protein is CASSQDPRSAQGAHTEAFF.

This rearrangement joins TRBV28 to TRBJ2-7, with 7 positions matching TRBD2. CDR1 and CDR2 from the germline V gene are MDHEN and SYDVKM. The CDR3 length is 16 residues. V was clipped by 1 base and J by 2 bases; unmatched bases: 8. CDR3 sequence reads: CASSLSPSGNTYEQYF. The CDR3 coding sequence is TGTGCCAGCAGTTTATCTCCTAGCGGCAACACCTACGAGCAGTACTTC.

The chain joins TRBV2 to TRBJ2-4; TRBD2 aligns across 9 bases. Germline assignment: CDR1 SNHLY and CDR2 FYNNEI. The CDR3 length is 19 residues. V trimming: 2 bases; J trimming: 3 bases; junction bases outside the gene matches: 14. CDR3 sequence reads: CASSEFGRAGGLGKNIQYF. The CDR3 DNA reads TGTGCCAGCAGTGAATTCGGCCGGGCGGGAGGGTTGGGCAAAAACATTCAGTACTTC.

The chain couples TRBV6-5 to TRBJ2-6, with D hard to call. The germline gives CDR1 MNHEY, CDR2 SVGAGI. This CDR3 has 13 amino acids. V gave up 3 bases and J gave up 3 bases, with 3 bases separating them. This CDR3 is CASSYGGANVLTF. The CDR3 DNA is TGTGCCAGCAGTTATGGTGGGGCCAACGTCCTGACTTTC.

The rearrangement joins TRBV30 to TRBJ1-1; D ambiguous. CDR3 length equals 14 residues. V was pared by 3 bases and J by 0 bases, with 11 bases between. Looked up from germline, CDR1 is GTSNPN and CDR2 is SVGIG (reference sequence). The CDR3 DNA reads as TGTGCCTGGAGCGTGGAGAACCTGAACACTGAAGCTTTCTTT. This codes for CAWSVENLNTEAFF.

The CDR3 region is CASNRFSGSTDTQYF. Here the CDR3 DNA reads TGTGCCAGCAACCGATTTAGCGGGAGTACAGATACGCAGTATTTT. The genes are TRBV6-6 and TRBJ2-3, with 9 bases aligning to TRBD2. The germline gives CDR1 MNHNY, CDR2 SVGAGI (reference sequence). V lost 7 bases, J lost 3 bases, and 8 bases stayed unmatched. The length of the CDR3 is 15 residues.

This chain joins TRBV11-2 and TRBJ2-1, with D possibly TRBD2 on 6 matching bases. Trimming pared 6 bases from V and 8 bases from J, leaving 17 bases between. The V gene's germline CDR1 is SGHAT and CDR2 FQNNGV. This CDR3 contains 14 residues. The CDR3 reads CASRAGLGVYEQFF. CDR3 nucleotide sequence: TGTGCCAGCAGGGCGGGGCTAGGGGTCTATGAGCAGTTCTTC. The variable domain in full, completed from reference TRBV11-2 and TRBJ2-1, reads EAGVAQSPRYKIIEKRQSVAFWCNPISGHATLYWYQQILGQGPKLLIQFQNNGVVDDSQLPKDRFSAERLKGVDSTLKIQPAKLEDSAVYLCASRAGLGVYEQFFGPGTRLTVL.

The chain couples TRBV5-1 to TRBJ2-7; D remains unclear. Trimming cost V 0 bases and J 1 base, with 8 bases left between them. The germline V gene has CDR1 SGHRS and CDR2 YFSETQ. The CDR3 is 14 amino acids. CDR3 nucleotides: TGCGCCAGCAGCTTGGGTGGGGTGTCCTACGAGCAGTACTTC. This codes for CASSLGGVSYEQYF.

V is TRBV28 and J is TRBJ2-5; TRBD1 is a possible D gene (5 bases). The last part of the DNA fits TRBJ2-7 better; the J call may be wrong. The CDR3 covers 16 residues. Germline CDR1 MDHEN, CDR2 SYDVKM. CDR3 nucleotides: TGTGCCAGCAGTCCGGTCTCGAAGGGGCTCGAGTACGAGCAGTACTTC. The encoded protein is CASSPVSKGLEYEQYF.

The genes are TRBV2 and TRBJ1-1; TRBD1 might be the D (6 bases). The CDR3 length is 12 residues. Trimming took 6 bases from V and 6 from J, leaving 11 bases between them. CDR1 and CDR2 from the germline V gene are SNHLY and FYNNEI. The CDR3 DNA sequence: TGTGCCAGCAGCGGAGACAGGCCTGAAGCTTTCTTT. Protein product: CASSGDRPEAFF.

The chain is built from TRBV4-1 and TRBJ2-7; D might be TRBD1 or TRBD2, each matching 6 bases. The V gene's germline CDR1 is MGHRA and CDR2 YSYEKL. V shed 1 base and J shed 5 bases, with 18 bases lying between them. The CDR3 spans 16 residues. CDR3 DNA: TGCGCCAGCAGCCAAGCCCCGGGGGCCCTTCAAAACGAGCAGTACTTC. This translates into CASSQAPGALQNEQYF.

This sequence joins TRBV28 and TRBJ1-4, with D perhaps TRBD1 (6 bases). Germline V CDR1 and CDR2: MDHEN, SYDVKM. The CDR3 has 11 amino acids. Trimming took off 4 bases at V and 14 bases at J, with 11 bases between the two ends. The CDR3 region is CASSWGGVLFF. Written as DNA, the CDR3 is TGTGCCAGCAGTTGGGGGGGCGTGCTGTTTTTT.

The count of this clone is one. For the CDR3, the DNA is TGTGCCAGCAGCTTCATGTTTGGGTACGAGCAGTACTTC. It encodes CASSFMFGYEQYF. The chain is built from TRBV5-4 and TRBJ2-7; D gene unclear. The V end was cut by 2 bases, the J end by 4 bases, with 10 bases between. The germline gives CDR1 SGHNT, CDR2 YYREEE (reference sequence). This CDR3 region has 13 residues.

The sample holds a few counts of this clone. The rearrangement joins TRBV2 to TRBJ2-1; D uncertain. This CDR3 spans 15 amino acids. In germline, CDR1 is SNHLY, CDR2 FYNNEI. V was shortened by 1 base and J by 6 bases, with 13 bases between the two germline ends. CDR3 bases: TGTGCCAGCAGTGAAGAGTCATCATGGGGCAATGAGCAGTTCTTC. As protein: CASSEESSWGNEQFF.